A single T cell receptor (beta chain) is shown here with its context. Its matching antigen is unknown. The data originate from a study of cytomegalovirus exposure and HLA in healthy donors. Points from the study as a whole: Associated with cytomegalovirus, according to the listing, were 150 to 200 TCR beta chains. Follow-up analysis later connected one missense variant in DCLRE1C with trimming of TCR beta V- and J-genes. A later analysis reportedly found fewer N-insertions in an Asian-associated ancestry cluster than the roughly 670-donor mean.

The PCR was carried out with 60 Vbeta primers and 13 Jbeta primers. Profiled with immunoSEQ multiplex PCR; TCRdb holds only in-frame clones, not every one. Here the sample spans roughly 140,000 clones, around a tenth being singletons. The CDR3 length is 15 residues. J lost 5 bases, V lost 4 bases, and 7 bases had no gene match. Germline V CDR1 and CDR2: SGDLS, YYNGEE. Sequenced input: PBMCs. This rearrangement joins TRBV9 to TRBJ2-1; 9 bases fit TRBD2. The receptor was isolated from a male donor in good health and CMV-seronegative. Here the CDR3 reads CASSPQTSGNNEQFF. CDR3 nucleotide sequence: TGTGCCAGCAGCCCCCAGACTAGCGGAAACAATGAGCAGTTCTTC.